This T cell receptor beta chain was obtained from a study of metastatic and nonmetastatic thyroid tumors. This clone was picked up many times. With a much larger clone just one base away, this may be a read error. The identical CDR3 is also encoded by other nucleotide sequences in the sample. The CDR3 loop spans 13 amino acids. In germline, CDR1 is MNHNS, CDR2 SASEGT. MiXCR was used by TCRdb to re-call the PCR reads. The sample consists of some 25,000 clones, 20% to 25% of them appearing once. Treatment of any kind had been given to no patient before thyroid surgery. This receptor was identified in a male donor with papillary thyroid cancer or a benign thyroid nodule (not recorded which). Some clones in this sample may be carry-over from other donors' samples. The sequencing sample was made of blood. This chain uses TRBV6-1 with TRBJ2-1; 8 positions match TRBD1. CDR3 sequence: CASSDRGGNEQFF. Written as DNA, the CDR3 is TGCGCCAGCAGTGACAGGGGTGGTAATGAGCAGTTCTTC.